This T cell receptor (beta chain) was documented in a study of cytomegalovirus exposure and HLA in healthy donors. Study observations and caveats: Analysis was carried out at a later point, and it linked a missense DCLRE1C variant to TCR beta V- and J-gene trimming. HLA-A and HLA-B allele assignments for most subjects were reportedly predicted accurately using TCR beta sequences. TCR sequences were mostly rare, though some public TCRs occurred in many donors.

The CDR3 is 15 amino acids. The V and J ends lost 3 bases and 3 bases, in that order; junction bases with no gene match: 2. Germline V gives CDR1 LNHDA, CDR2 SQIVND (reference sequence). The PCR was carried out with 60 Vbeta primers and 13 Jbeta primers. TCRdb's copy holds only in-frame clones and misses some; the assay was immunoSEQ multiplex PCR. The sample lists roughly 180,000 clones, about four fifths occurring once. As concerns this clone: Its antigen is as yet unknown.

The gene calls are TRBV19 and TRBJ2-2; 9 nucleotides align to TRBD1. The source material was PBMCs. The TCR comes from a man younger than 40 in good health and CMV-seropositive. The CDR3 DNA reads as TGTGCCAGTAGTATTTGGACAGGGGACACCGGGGAGCTGTTTTTT. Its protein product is CASSIWTGDTGELFF.